The 15 T cell receptor beta chains presented below share a single source sample, sequenced in a study of cytomegalovirus exposure and HLA in healthy donors (dated by TCRdb to 2015 to 2018). The method was the immunoSEQ multiplex PCR assay. For the multiplex PCR, a mixture combining 60 forward primers for TCR Vbeta segments and 13 reverse primers for TCR Jbeta segments was used. TCRdb re-hosts the immuneACCESS table, in-frame sequences only. Its copies lack some clones; in the studies checked, an unresolved V gene accounts for under half of them, and the cause for the rest is not known. The sample records a few hundred thousand clones, about nine tenths of which are singletons. Clones ranked in the top ten supply 1.5% to 2% of the sample. The source material was PBMCs. These receptors were obtained from a girl aged 2-10 years in good health and CMV-seronegative.

The rearrangement links TRBV6-6 to TRBJ2-5; D is perhaps TRBD2 (6 bases). Trimming took 0 bases from V and 8 from J, leaving 13 bases between them. The CDR3 covers 14 residues. Germline V gene lookup returns CDR1 MNHNY and CDR2 SVGAGI (reference sequence). CDR3 protein: CASSYSVGSPTQYF. The CDR3 DNA follows: TGTGCCAGCAGTTACTCAGTCGGGAGTCCAACCCAGTACTTC.

This clone was recorded once. The V call is TRBV25-1, the J call TRBJ1-2; D may be TRBD1 (6 bases). CDR1 and CDR2 (germline): MGHDK, SYGVNS. CDR3 length: 17 residues. Trimming removed 6 bases at V and 0 bases at J, with 20 bases between. The CDR3 nucleotides are TGTGCCAGCAGGGGGGCGACGATAGGATCCCCTAACTATGGCTACACCTTC. The encoded protein is CASRGATIGSPNYGYTF.

The chain combines TRBV10-2 with TRBJ2-7, with 10 bases identical to TRBD2. The CDR3 is made up of 15 amino acids. V was clipped by 5 bases and J by 4 bases; unmatched bases: 8. Germline V CDR1 and CDR2: WSHSY, SAAADI. CDR3 in DNA: TGCGCCAGCAGTTCACCTAGCGGGAGCCCGTACGAGCAGTACTTC. Residues: CASSSPSGSPYEQYF.

The count of this clone is one. V usage is TRBV4-1 and J usage is TRBJ2-1; D perhaps matches TRBD1 (6 bases). The V end lost 6 bases, the J end lost 7 bases, and 19 bases lay between the germline ends. Germline CDR1 reads MGHRA; CDR2 reads YSYEKL. There are 15 residues in the CDR3. The CDR3 protein is CASSQQGTRKNEQFF. The DNA for the CDR3 is TGCGCCAGCAGTCAACAGGGTACAAGGAAGAATGAGCAGTTCTTC.

The chain uses TRBV6-6 and TRBJ2-3; TRBD1 might be the D (6 bases). CDR1 MNHNY and CDR2 SVGAGI come from the germline V gene (reference sequence). The CDR3 is made up of 14 amino acids. Trimming took off 0 bases at V and 3 bases at J, with 7 bases between the two ends. The CDR3 nucleotides read TGTGCCAGCAGTTACTCCAGGGGAACAGATACGCAGTATTTT. Protein: CASSYSRGTDTQYF.

V usage is TRBV6-1 and J usage is TRBJ1-5; D gene unclear. This CDR3 contains 14 residues. Germline values: CDR1 MNHNS, CDR2 SASEGT. Trimming took off 5 bases at V and 0 bases at J, with 8 bases between the two ends. Written as DNA, the CDR3 is TGTGCCAGCAGTCTTGACAATAGCAATCAGCCCCAGCATTTT. It translates to CASSLDNSNQPQHF.

The chain combines TRBV5-4 with TRBJ2-7; possible D gene TRBD1, 6 bases. The CDR3 spans 14 residues. Between the trimmed V and J ends, which lost 5 bases and 5 bases, there was a span of 17 bases. Germline V gene data show CDR1 as SGHNT and CDR2 as YYREEE (reference sequence). CDR3: CASREEAGANEQYF. As DNA, the CDR3 is TGTGCCAGCAGGGAGGAGGCAGGGGCCAACGAGCAGTACTTC.

There are a few counts of this clone. J is TRBJ1-5 and V is TRBV7-2; D unresolved. Germline V gene data show CDR1 as SGHTA and CDR2 as FQGNSA. Trimming shortened V by 1 base and J by 5 bases, and 12 bases separated the two germline ends. This CDR3 spans 15 amino acids. The CDR3 loop is CASSLDQDSYQPQHF. The CDR3 region has the DNA TGTGCCAGCAGCTTAGACCAGGATTCCTATCAGCCCCAGCATTTT.

The chain carries TRBV21-1 and TRBJ1-5; TRBD1, the table's D call, lacks a check against the DNA. TRBV21-1 is given as a pseudogene. The CDR3 contains 16 residues. The CDR3 coding sequence is TGTGCCAGCAGCGGCGGACAGGGGCGAGGCAATCAGCCCCAGCATTTT. It specifies CASSGGQGRGNQPQHF.

V is TRBV6-1 and J is TRBJ2-7, with no clear D. Germline V gives CDR1 MNHNS, CDR2 SASEGT. CDR3 length: 14 residues. V shed 7 bases and J shed 4 bases, with 17 bases lying between them. The CDR3 sequence is CASIHPAGAYEQYF. For the CDR3, the DNA is TGTGCCAGCATCCATCCCGCAGGTGCATACGAGCAGTACTTC.

This clone was picked up one time. The chain carries TRBV6-1 and TRBJ2-1; D might be TRBD2 (6 bases). This CDR3 is built from 17 residues. The germline V gene encodes CDR1 MNHNS and CDR2 SASEGT. V was cut by 1 base and J by 5 bases, with 18 bases left in between. The CDR3 protein is CASSEVAGRGTNNEQFF. The CDR3 DNA sequence: TGTGCCAGCAGTGAAGTTGCGGGGCGGGGAACGAACAATGAGCAGTTCTTC.

The CDR3, as DNA: TGTGCCAGCAGCTTAGTGTCAGGGGTTCGGACCGGGGAGCTGTTTTTT. Translating gives CASSLVSGVRTGELFF. The V and J genes are TRBV7-9 and TRBJ2-2, with D perhaps TRBD1 (6 bases). The CDR3 is 16 residues long. In germline, CDR1 is SEHNR, CDR2 FQNEAQ (reference sequence). V was trimmed by 1 base and J by 5 bases, leaving 14 bases between them.

The J gene is TRBJ1-2, the V gene TRBV30; perhaps TRBD1 as D (5 bases). The germline V and J ends were trimmed by 4 bases and 6 bases, with 21 bases remaining between them. CDR1 is GTSNPN, CDR2 SVGIG, per germline (reference sequence). This CDR3 is 15 amino acids long. CDR3 coding DNA: TGTGCCTGGACCTCACGGTGGGGGGAATTGGATGGCTACACCTTC. Its protein is CAWTSRWGELDGYTF.

This clone occurred once. The V and J genes are TRBV2 and TRBJ1-5; 9 bases fit TRBD1. This CDR3 region has 16 residues. From germline, CDR1 is SNHLY and CDR2 FYNNEI. After removal of 2 bases from V and 8 bases from J, the junction contained 10 bases not matched to a gene. The CDR3 nucleotides are TGTGCCAGCAGTGAAACTTCTGGGACAGGGCTTGAGCCCCAGCATTTT. The encoded protein is CASSETSGTGLEPQHF.

The chain carries TRBV7-8 and TRBJ2-3, with TRBD2 identical over 11 bases. The CDR3 contains 15 residues. Germline values: CDR1 SGHVS, CDR2 FQNEAQ. V dropped 6 bases and J dropped 4; count of bases not matched to a gene: 6. CDR3 residues: CASSLLAGGPDTQYF. DNA of the CDR3: TGTGCCAGCAGTTTGCTAGCGGGGGGACCAGATACGCAGTATTTT.